One and the same sample provided the 22 T cell receptor beta chains below, sequenced in a study of blood T cells in healthy people across ages. The use of a sample-barcoded 5' primer and a J-beta primer mix characterized a second PCR of 7 to 11 cycles. TCRdb re-analysed the 5' RACE reads in MiXCR, keeping a single row per CDR3 protein. Of some 760,000 distinct CDR3 sequences detected, around 25% appear once; the ten largest clones hold 3% to 4%. The same data also contributed to another study, on T cells of mothers and their children.

The sequencing input was blood. The receptor source for this set is a boy between 10 and 17 years old in good health.

The chain has TRBV11-2 and TRBJ2-2; D gene uncertain. Germline values: CDR1 SGHAT, CDR2 FQNNGV. The CDR3 covers 14 residues. Trimming stripped 4 bases from V and 5 bases from J, with 11 bases between. The CDR3 bases are TGTGCCAGCAGCTCCCCCCTGAGAACCGGGGAGCTGTTTTTT. Translated, it gives CASSSPLRTGELFF. The full variable domain, rest sourced from reference TRBV11-2 and TRBJ2-2, is EAGVAQSPRYKIIEKRQSVAFWCNPISGHATLYWYQQILGQGPKLLIQFQNNGVVDDSQLPKDRFSAERLKGVDSTLKIQPAKLEDSAVYLCASSSPLRTGELFFGEGSRLTVL.

This chain joins TRBV28 and TRBJ1-6; 9 bases align to TRBD1. The CDR3 consists of 12 residues. V was pared by 8 bases and J by 14 bases, with 7 bases of the junction left unmatched. Germline V gives CDR1 MDHEN, CDR2 SYDVKM. This chain's CDR3 is CASGPRDRALHF. CDR3 nucleotide sequence: TGTGCCAGCGGACCCCGGGACAGGGCCCTCCACTTT.

This clonotype occurred a few times. J is TRBJ2-7 and V is TRBV4-1; possible D gene TRBD1, 6 bases. This CDR3 is built from 14 residues. Looked up from germline, CDR1 is MGHRA and CDR2 is YSYEKL. Trimming left V 3 bases short and J 4 bases short, with 13 bases between. This CDR3 reads CASSQRDNIYEQYF. In DNA form, the CDR3 reads TGCGCCAGCAGCCAGAGGGACAACATATACGAGCAGTACTTC.

This clonotype was seen only a few times. The rearrangement links TRBV3-1 to TRBJ2-3; D may correspond to TRBD1 or TRBD2 (6 bases each). Deletions cut 0 bases from V and 6 bases from J, with 22 bases between. The CDR3 is 18 residues long. CDR1 and CDR2 from the germline V gene are LGHDT and YNNKEL (reference sequence). The CDR3: CASSQEPPLGGLADTQYF. The CDR3 DNA follows: TGTGCCAGCAGCCAAGAACCGCCTTTAGGGGGGCTAGCGGATACGCAGTATTTT.

This chain uses TRBV7-2 with TRBJ2-2; TRBD1 aligns across 8 bases. V lost 0 bases to trimming and J lost 4 bases; unmatched junction nucleotides: 7. This CDR3 has 17 residues. Germline CDR1 and CDR2: SGHTA and FQGNSA. CDR3 sequence reads: CASSLALGQGTTGELFF. The CDR3 DNA reads as TGTGCCAGCAGCTTAGCGTTAGGACAGGGTACCACCGGGGAGCTGTTTTTT.

This clonotype turned up a few times. The rearrangement joins TRBV29-1 to TRBJ2-7; possibly TRBD1 or TRBD2 for D (5 bases each). The CDR3 is 13 amino acids. The germline V gene has CDR1 SQVTM and CDR2 ANQGSEA. V shed 0 bases and J shed 1 base, with 7 bases lying between them. CDR3 nucleotides: TGCAGCGTTGAAGATGGGGGTTCCTACGAGCAGTACTTC. Its translation: CSVEDGGSYEQYF.

This clonotype was observed a few times. The V and J genes are TRBV28 and TRBJ1-4; D remains unclear. Germline V gene data show CDR1 as MDHEN and CDR2 as SYDVKM. V gave up 7 bases and J gave up 4 bases, with 16 bases separating them. The CDR3 is 15 amino acids. CDR3 region: CASNPDRDLNEKLFF. The CDR3 DNA reads TGTGCCAGCAACCCTGACCGAGACCTTAATGAAAAACTGTTTTTT.

In DNA form, the CDR3 reads TGTGCCAGCTCACCGCTCAGGGACACCGGGGAGCTGTTTTTT. Protein sequence: CASSPLRDTGELFF. This chain uses TRBV18 with TRBJ2-2; a weak D match, TRBD1 (5 bases). V gave up 3 bases and J gave up 3 bases, with 8 bases separating them. The CDR3 runs 14 residues. Per the germline V gene, CDR1 is KGHSH and CDR2 is LQKENI. Based on the CDR3 plus reference TRBV18 and TRBJ2-2, the full variable domain is NAGVMQNPRHLVRRRGQEARLRCSPMKGHSHVYWYRQLPEEGLKFMVYLQKENIIDESGMPKERFSAEFPKEGPSILRIQQVVRGDSAAYFCASSPLRDTGELFFGEGSRLTVL.

This clonotype was observed a few times. V is TRBV27 and J is TRBJ2-5; D possibly corresponds to TRBD2 (5 bases). The germline V and J ends were trimmed by 6 bases and 2 bases, with 28 bases remaining between them. The CDR3 is 19 amino acids. The germline V gene has CDR1 MNHEY and CDR2 SMNVEV (reference sequence). The CDR3 reads CASRNPGTPGYRIQETQYF. Here the CDR3 DNA reads TGTGCCAGCAGAAACCCGGGTACTCCGGGGTACCGAATTCAAGAGACCCAGTACTTC.

This clonotype turned up a few times. The chain joins TRBV29-1 to TRBJ2-7; TRBD1 matches 9 bases. The CDR3 consists of 15 residues. V shed 0 bases, J shed 3 bases, and the junction held 6 bases outside the gene matches. In germline, CDR1 is SQVTM, CDR2 ANQGSEA. The CDR3 DNA sequence: TGCAGCGTTGAAGAACGGGACAGGGAGAACTACGAGCAGTACTTC. Protein product: CSVEERDRENYEQYF.

The chain is built from TRBV3-1 and TRBJ2-1; no firm D call. Germline CDR1 is LGHDT and CDR2 is YNNKEL (reference sequence). The germline V and J ends were trimmed by 0 bases and 6 bases, with 12 bases remaining between them. This CDR3 contains 15 residues. In nucleotides, the CDR3 is TGTGCCAGCAGCCAAGATTTGGAGTGGGGCAATGAGCAGTTCTTC. Translation: CASSQDLEWGNEQFF.

This chain uses TRBV7-3 with TRBJ2-2, with D possibly being TRBD2 (6 bases). CDR3 length equals 15 residues. V lost 3 bases, J lost 4 bases, and 12 bases lay in between. Germline V gene sequence: CDR1 SGHTA, CDR2 FQGTGA. The CDR3: CASSFIGGSTGELFF. The CDR3, as DNA: TGTGCCAGCAGCTTTATCGGAGGGAGCACCGGGGAGCTGTTTTTT.

A few counts support this clonotype. This chain connects TRBV10-3 to TRBJ1-2, with D possibly TRBD1 on 5 matching bases. V lost 0 bases and J 7 bases, leaving 15 bases between the germline ends. CDR1 and CDR2 from the germline V gene are ENHRY and SYGVKD. CDR3 length: 15 residues. CDR3 nucleotide sequence: TGTGCCATCAGTGAGTCGACGCCGACAGCCGGTGGCTACACCTTC. Translated, it gives CAISESTPTAGGYTF.

J is TRBJ2-6 and V is TRBV15; D is possibly TRBD2 (5 bases). The V end was cut by 4 bases, the J end by 5 bases, with 9 bases between. CDR1 is LNHNV, CDR2 YYDKDF, per germline (reference sequence). The CDR3 sequence is 14 residues long. The CDR3: CATSTSGRANVLTF. In DNA form, the CDR3 reads TGTGCCACCAGCACCTCCGGGAGGGCCAACGTCCTGACTTTC.

The chain uses TRBV5-1 and TRBJ1-2; 12 nucleotides agree with TRBD1. Germline CDR1 is SGHRS and CDR2 is YFSETQ. Trimming cost V 4 bases and J 2 bases; bases outside gene matches: 6. The CDR3 is made up of 16 amino acids. CDR3 region: CASSQGQGAVNYGYTF. The CDR3 nucleotides are TGCGCCAGCAGCCAGGGACAGGGGGCGGTCAACTATGGCTACACCTTC.

J is TRBJ2-5 and V is TRBV6-5; D possibly corresponds to TRBD2 (5 bases). V dropped 6 bases and J dropped 1 base, with 18 bases sitting between them. From germline, CDR1 is MNHEY and CDR2 SVGAGI. This CDR3 has 16 amino acids. The CDR3 loop is CASSYAPGVGQETQYF. The CDR3 region has the DNA TGTGCCAGCAGCTACGCCCCCGGGGTGGGCCAAGAGACCCAGTACTTC.

The table lists this clonotype with a few counts. The chain has TRBV5-1 and TRBJ2-7, with 10 nucleotides matching TRBD1. V trimming: 7 bases; J trimming: 2 bases; junction bases outside the gene matches: 6. The germline CDR1 and CDR2 sequences are SGHRS and YFSETQ. The CDR3 loop spans 14 amino acids. The CDR3 sequence: CASHHGTGAYEQYF. CDR3 DNA: TGCGCCAGCCACCACGGGACAGGGGCCTACGAGCAGTACTTC.

Only a few counts were recorded for this clonotype. The chain joins TRBV20-1 to TRBJ2-7, with 8 bases aligning to TRBD1. CDR3 size: 11 residues. With V trimmed by 6 bases and J by 5 bases, 3 bases remained unmatched. Germline CDR1 reads DFQATT; CDR2 reads SNEGSKA (reference sequence). For the CDR3, the DNA is TGCAGTGCGACGACAGGGGACGAGCAGTACTTC. The encoded protein is CSATTGDEQYF.

This clonotype appeared a few times. V and J are TRBV3-1 and TRBJ2-4, with D maybe TRBD1 (6 bases). The germline gives CDR1 LGHDT, CDR2 YNNKEL (reference sequence). The CDR3 consists of 18 residues. The germline V and J ends were trimmed by 3 bases and 1 base, with 19 bases remaining between them. The CDR3: CASSHQNLRGMAKNIQYF. The CDR3 DNA reads as TGTGCCAGCAGCCACCAAAATTTAAGGGGGATGGCCAAAAACATTCAGTACTTC.

This clonotype occurred a few times. The chain couples TRBV5-1 to TRBJ2-1, with D possibly matching TRBD1 (6 bases). From germline, CDR1 is SGHRS and CDR2 YFSETQ. V was clipped by 0 bases and J by 5 bases, with 12 bases between them. CDR3 length: 15 amino acids. The DNA of the CDR3 is TGCGCCAGCAGCTTGGAACAGGGCACCCACAATGAGCAGTTCTTC. Protein product: CASSLEQGTHNEQFF. Full variable domain (outside the CDR3, taken from reference TRBV5-1 and TRBJ2-1): KAGVTQTPRYLIKTRGQQVTLSCSPISGHRSVSWYQQTPGQGLQFLFEYFSETQRNKGNFPGRFSGRQFSNSRSEMNVSTLELGDSALYLCASSLEQGTHNEQFFGPGTRLTVL.

This clonotype appeared a few times. The chain combines TRBV5-1 with TRBJ2-3; D is perhaps TRBD2 (7 bases). Trimming shortened V by 2 bases and J by 7 bases, and 14 bases separated the two germline ends. CDR1 SGHRS and CDR2 YFSETQ come from the germline V gene. CDR3 length: 14 residues. CDR3 nucleotides: TGCGCCAGCAGCTTTGGCAGCGGGACAAATACGCAGTATTTT. Translating gives CASSFGSGTNTQYF.

The chain recombines TRBV4-1 with TRBJ1-2; D unclear. Looked up from germline, CDR1 is MGHRA and CDR2 is YSYEKL. The germline V and J ends were trimmed by 3 bases and 3 bases, with 11 bases remaining between them. The CDR3 is 14 residues long. Written as DNA, the CDR3 is TGCGCCAGCAGCCAGACCCCCGAAGACTATGGCTACACCTTC. Translating gives CASSQTPEDYGYTF.